This T cell receptor (beta chain) emerged from a study of blood T cell repertoires in COVID-19. Seattle participants joined during active infection and were tracked over time. Measured with immunoSEQ multiplex PCR; TCRdb has only the in-frame clones, and not every one. Counted here are around 100,000 clones, roughly 90% occurring once; the ten biggest clones make up about 4.8%. Looked up from germline, CDR1 is SEHNR and CDR2 is FQNEAQ (reference sequence). This CDR3 has 15 amino acids. V lost 1 base, J lost 2 bases, and 12 bases lay in between. The sequence came from a man aged 55 to 70 with COVID-19, enrolled during active disease. The V call is TRBV7-9, the J call TRBJ2-7, with a possible D match to TRBD2 (5 bases). The sample comprised peripheral blood. Here the CDR3 reads CASSLGGSGTYEQYF. The CDR3 coding sequence is TGTGCCAGCAGCTTAGGAGGGAGCGGAACCTACGAGCAGTACTTC.